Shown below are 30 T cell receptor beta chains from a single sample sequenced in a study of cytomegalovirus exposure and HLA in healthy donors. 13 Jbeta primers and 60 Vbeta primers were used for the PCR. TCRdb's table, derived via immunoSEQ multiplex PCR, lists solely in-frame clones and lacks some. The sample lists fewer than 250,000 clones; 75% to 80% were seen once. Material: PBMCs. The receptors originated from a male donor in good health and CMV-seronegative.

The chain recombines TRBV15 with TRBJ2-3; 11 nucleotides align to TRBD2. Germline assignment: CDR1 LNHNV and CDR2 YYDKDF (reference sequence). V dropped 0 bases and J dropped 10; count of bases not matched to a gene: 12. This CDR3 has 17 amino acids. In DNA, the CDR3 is TGTGCCACCAGCAGAGAATGGCGACTAGCGGGGCCCATAGCGCAGTATTTT. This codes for CATSREWRLAGPIAQYF.

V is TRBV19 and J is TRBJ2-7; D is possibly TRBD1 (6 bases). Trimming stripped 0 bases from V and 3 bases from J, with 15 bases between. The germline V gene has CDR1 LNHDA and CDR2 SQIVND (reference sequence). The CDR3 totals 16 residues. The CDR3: CASSIDAEDSIYEQYF. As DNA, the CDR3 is TGTGCCAGTAGTATAGATGCCGAGGACAGTATCTACGAGCAGTACTTC.

CDR3 in DNA: TGTGCCAGCAGCCCTCCGGGTCTGGAGGAAAAACTGTTTTTT. This translates into CASSPPGLEEKLFF. The V call is TRBV5-8, the J call TRBJ1-4; no definite D call. Trimming took 4 bases from V and 8 from J, leaving 15 bases between them. Per the germline V gene, CDR1 is SGHTS and CDR2 is YDEGEE. The CDR3 totals 14 residues.

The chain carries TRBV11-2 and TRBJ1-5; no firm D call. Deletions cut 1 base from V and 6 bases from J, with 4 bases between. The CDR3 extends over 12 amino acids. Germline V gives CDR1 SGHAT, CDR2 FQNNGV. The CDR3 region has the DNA TGTGCCAGCAGCTTAGGAGGTCAGCCCCAGCATTTT. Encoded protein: CASSLGGQPQHF.

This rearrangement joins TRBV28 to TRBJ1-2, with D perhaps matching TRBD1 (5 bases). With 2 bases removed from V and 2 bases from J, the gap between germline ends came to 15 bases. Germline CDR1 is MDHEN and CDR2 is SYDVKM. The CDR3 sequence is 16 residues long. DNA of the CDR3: TGTGCCAGCAGTTTACCCCCCTGGACACAAAACTATGGCTACACCTTC. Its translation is CASSLPPWTQNYGYTF.

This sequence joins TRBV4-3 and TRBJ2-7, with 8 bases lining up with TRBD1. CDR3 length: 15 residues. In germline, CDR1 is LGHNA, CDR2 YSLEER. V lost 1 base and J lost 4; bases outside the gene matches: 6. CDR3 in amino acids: CASSQAAGGTYEQYF. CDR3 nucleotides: TGCGCCAGCAGCCAAGCGGCAGGGGGCACTTACGAGCAGTACTTC.

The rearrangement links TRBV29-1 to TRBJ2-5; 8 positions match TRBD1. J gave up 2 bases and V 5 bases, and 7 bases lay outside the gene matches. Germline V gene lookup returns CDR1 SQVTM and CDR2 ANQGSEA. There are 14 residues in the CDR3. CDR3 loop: CSVSGGFVQETQYF. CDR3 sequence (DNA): TGCAGCGTTTCAGGGGGCTTCGTACAAGAGACCCAGTACTTC.

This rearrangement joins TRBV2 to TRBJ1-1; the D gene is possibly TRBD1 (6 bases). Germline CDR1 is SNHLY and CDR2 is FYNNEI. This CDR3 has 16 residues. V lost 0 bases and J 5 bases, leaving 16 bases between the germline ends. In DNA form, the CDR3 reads TGTGCCAGCAGTGAAGCGGGGGGGCTCTTAAATACTGAAGCTTTCTTT. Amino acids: CASSEAGGLLNTEAFF. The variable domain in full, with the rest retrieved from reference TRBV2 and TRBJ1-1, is EPEVTQTPSHQVTQMGQEVILRCVPISNHLYFYWYRQILGQKVEFLVSFYNNEISEKSEIFDDQFSVERPDGSNFTLKIRSTKLEDSAMYFCASSEAGGLLNTEAFFGQGTRLTVV.

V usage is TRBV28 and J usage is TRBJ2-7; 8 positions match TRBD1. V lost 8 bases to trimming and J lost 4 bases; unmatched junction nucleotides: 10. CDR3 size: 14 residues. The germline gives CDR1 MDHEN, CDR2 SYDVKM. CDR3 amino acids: CASSMTGDTYEQYF. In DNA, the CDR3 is TGTGCCAGCTCAATGACAGGGGATACTTACGAGCAGTACTTC.

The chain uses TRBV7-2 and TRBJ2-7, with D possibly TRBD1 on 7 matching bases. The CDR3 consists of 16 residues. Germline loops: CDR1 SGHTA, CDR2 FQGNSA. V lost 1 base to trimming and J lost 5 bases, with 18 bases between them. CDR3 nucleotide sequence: TGTGCCAGCAGCTTAGTGTCGGCAGGGGGGAAGAACGAGCAGTACTTC. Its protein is CASSLVSAGGKNEQYF.

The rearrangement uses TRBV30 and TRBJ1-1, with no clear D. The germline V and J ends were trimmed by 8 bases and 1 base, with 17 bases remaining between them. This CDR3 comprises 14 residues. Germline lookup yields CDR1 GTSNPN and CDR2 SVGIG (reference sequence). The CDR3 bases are TGTGCCCAAGATGAGCCCGCGAGGAACACTGAAGCTTTCTTT. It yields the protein CAQDEPARNTEAFF.

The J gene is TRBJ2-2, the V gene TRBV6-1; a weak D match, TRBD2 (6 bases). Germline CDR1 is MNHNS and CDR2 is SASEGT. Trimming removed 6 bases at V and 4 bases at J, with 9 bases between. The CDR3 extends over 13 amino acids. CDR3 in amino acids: CASRDSGTGELFF. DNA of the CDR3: TGTGCCAGCAGAGATAGCGGCACCGGGGAGCTGTTTTTT.

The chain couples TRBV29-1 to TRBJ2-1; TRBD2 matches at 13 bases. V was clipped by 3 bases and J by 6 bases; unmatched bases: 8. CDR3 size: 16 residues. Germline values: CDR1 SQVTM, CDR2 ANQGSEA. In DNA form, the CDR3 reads TGCAGCGTTGAGAGGACTAGCGGGAGTTCGGTCAATGAGCAGTTCTTC. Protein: CSVERTSGSSVNEQFF.

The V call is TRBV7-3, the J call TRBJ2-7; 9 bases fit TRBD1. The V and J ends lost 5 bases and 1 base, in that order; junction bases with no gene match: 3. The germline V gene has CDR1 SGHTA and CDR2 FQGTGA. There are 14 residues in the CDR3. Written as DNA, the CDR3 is TGTGCCAGCAGCGCCGGACAGGGGTCCTACGAGCAGTACTTC. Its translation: CASSAGQGSYEQYF.

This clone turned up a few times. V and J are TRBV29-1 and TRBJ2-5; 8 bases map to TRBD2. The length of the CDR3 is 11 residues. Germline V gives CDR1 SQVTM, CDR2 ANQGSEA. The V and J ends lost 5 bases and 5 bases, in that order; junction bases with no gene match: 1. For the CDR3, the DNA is TGCAGCGTTCGACTAGCGGAGACCCAGTACTTC. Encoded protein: CSVRLAETQYF. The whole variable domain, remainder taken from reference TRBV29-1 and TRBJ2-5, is SAVISQKPSRDICQRGTSLTIQCQVDSQVTMMFWYRQQPGQSLTLIATANQGSEATYESGFVIDKFPISRPNLTFSTLTVSNMSPEDSSIYLCSVRLAETQYFGPGTRLLVL.

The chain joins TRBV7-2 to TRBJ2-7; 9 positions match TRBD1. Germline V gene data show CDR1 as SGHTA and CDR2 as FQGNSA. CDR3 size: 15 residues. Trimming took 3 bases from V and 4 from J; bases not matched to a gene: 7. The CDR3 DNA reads TGTGCCAGCAGCTTGACCGGGACAGGGTTTTACGAGCAGTACTTC. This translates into CASSLTGTGFYEQYF. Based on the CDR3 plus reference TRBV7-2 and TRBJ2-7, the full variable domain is GAGVSQSPSNKVTEKGKDVELRCDPISGHTALYWYRQSLGQGLEFLIYFQGNSAPDKSGLPSDRFSAERTGGSVSTLTIQRTQQEDSAVYLCASSLTGTGFYEQYFGPGTRLTVT.

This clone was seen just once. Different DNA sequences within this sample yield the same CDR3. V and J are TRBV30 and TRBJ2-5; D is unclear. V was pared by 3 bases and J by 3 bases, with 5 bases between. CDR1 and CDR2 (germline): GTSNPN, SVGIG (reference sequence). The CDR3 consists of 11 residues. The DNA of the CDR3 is TGTGCCTGGAGGCGAGAAGAGACCCAGTACTTC. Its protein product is CAWRREETQYF.

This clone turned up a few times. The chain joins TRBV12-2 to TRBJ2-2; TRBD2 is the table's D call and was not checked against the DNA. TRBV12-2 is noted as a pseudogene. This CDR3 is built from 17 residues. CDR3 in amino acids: CASRALTSALNTGELFF. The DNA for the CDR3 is TGTGCAAGTCGCGCCCTGACTAGCGCCCTGAACACCGGGGAGCTGTTTTTT.

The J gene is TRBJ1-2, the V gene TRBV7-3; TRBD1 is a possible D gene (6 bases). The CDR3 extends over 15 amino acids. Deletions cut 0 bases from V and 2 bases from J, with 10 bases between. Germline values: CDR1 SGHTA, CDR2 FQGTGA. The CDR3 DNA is TGTGCCAGCAGCTTAACTGGGGGCAAGAACTATGGCTACACCTTC. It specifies CASSLTGGKNYGYTF.

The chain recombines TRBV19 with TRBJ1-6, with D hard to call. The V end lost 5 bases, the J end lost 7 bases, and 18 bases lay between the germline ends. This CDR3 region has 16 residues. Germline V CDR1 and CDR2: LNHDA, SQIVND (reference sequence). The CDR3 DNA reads TGTGCCAGTAGTGCTTTTGTGGCGGGTAGCAATTCACCCCTCCACTTT. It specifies CASSAFVAGSNSPLHF. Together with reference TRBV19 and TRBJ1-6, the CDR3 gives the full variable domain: DGGITQSPKYLFRKEGQNVTLSCEQNLNHDAMYWYRQDPGQGLRLIYYSQIVNDFQKGDIAEGYSVSREKKESFPLTVTSAQKNPTAFYLCASSAFVAGSNSPLHFGNGTRLTVT.

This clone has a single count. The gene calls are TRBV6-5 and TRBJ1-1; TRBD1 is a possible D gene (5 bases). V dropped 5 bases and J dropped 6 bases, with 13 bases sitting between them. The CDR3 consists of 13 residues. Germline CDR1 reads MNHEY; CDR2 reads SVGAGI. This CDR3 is CASSPQDWAEAFF. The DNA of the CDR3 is TGTGCCAGCAGTCCACAGGATTGGGCTGAAGCTTTCTTT.

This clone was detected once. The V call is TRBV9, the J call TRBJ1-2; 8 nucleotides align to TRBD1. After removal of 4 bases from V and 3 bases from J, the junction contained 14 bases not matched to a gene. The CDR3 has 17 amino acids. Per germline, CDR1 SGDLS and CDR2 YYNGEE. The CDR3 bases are TGTGCCAGCAGCCCTGGACAGGGTCCTTCTCAGTACTATGGCTACACCTTC. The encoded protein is CASSPGQGPSQYYGYTF. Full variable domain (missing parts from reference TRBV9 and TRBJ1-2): DSGVTQTPKHLITATGQRVTLRCSPRSGDLSVYWYQQSLDQGLQFLIQYYNGEERAKGNILERFSAQQFPDLHSELNLSSLELGDSALYFCASSPGQGPSQYYGYTFGSGTRLTVV.

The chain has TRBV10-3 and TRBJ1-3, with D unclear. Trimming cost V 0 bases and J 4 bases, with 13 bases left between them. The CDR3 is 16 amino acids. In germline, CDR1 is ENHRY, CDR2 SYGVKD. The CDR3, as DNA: TGTGCCATCAGTGAGTCGGGCGCGACGGCAGGAAACACCATATATTTT. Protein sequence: CAISESGATAGNTIYF.

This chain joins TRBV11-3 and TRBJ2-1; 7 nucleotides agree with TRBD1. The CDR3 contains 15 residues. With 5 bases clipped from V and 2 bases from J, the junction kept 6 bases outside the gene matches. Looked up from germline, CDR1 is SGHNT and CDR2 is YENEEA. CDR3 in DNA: TGTGCCAGCAGCGCGGACAGGTCGCCCTACAATGAGCAGTTCTTC. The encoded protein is CASSADRSPYNEQFF. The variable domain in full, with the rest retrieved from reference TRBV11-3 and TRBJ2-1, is EAGVVQSPRYKIIEKKQPVAFWCNPISGHNTLYWYLQNLGQGPELLIRYENEEAVDDSQLPKDRFSAERLKGVDSTLKIQPAELGDSAVYLCASSADRSPYNEQFFGPGTRLTVL.

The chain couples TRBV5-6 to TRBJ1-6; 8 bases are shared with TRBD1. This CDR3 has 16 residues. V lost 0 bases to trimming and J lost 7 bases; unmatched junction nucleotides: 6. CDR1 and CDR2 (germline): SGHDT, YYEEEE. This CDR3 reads CASSLVDRVLNSPLHF. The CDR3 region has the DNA TGTGCCAGCAGCTTGGTGGACAGGGTGTTAAATTCACCCCTCCACTTT.

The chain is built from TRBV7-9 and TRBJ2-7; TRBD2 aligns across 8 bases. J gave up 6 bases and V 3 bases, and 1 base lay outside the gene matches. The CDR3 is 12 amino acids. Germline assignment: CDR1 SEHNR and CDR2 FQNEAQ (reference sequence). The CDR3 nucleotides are TGTGCCAGCAGCTTGGGACTAGTCGAGCAGTACTTC. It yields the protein CASSLGLVEQYF. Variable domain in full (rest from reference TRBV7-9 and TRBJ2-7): DTGVSQNPRHKITKRGQNVTFRCDPISEHNRLYWYRQTLGQGPEFLTYFQNEAQLEKSRLLSDRFSAERPKGSFSTLEIQRTEQGDSAMYLCASSLGLVEQYFGPGTRLTVT.

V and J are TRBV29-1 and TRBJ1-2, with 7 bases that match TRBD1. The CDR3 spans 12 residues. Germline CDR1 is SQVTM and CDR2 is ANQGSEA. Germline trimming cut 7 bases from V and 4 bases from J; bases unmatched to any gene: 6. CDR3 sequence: CSGGDSTYGYTF. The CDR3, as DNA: TGCAGCGGGGGGGACAGCACCTATGGCTACACCTTC.

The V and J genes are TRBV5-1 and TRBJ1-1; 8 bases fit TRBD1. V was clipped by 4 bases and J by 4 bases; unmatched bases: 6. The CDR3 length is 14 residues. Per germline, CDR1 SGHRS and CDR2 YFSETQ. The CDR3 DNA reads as TGCGCCAGCAGCAAATCACAGGGGGGCACTGAAGCTTTCTTT. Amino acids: CASSKSQGGTEAFF.

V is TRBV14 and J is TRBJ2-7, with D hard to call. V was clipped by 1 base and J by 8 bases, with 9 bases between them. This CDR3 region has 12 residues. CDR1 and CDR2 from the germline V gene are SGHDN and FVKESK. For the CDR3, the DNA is TGTGCCAGCAGCCAAGTCAACACACAGCAGTACTTC. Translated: CASSQVNTQQYF.

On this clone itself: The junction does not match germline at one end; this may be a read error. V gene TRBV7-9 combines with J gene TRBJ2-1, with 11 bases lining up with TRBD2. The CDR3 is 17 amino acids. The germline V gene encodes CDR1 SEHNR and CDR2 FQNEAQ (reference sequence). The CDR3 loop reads CSSSLVAGGPGGNEQFF. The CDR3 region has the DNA TGTTCCAGCAGCTTAGTAGCGGGGGGGCCAGGGGGTAATGAGCAGTTCTTC.